Each of the 8 T cell receptor beta chains below was sequenced from the same sample in a study of T cells in Graves' hyperthyroidism and ophthalmopathy. Template material for amplifying TCR beta CDR3 regions consisted of RNA transcripts. First-round RT-PCR targeting the TCR CDR3 was performed with the HTBI primer set. TCRdb used MiXCR to reprocess the multiplex PCR reads, holding one entry per CDR3 protein. Here the sample spans about half a million distinct CDR3 sequences, under 25% being singletons. What was sequenced was blood. The receptors stem from a man aged 18 to 29 with Graves' hyperthyroidism.

The rearrangement uses TRBV12-3 or TRBV12-4 and TRBJ1-6; no clear D gene. This CDR3 is 14 amino acids long. The V end lost 2 bases, the J end lost 9 bases, and 11 bases lay between the germline ends. The CDR3 protein is CASSLRGGGSPLHF. The CDR3 DNA is TGTGCCAGCAGTTTACGGGGAGGAGGTTCACCCCTCCACTTT.

This clonotype was counted only a few times. The chain carries TRBV27 and TRBJ2-7; possibly TRBD1 for D (6 bases). With 5 bases removed from V and 6 bases from J, the gap between germline ends came to 11 bases. The length of the CDR3 is 12 residues. Per the germline V gene, CDR1 is MNHEY and CDR2 is SMNVEV (reference sequence). The CDR3 sequence is CASSGGPGEQYF. CDR3 bases: TGTGCCAGCAGTGGGGGCCCAGGCGAGCAGTACTTC.

This clonotype was picked up many times. The chain uses TRBV2 and TRBJ1-1; D gene uncertain. This CDR3 spans 14 amino acids. Trimming took off 10 bases at V and 1 base at J, with 16 bases between the two ends. From germline, CDR1 is SNHLY and CDR2 FYNNEI. DNA of the CDR3: TGTGCCACTCTGATGGGCCTCGGGAACACTGAAGCTTTCTTT. Translating gives CATLMGLGNTEAFF.

This chain connects TRBV25-1 to TRBJ2-7; D ambiguous. With 4 bases removed from V and 1 base from J, the gap between germline ends came to 11 bases. The CDR3 contains 14 residues. The germline gives CDR1 MGHDK, CDR2 SYGVNS. Here the CDR3 DNA reads TGTGCCAGCAGTGGACTCGAAGGGTCCTACGAGCAGTACTTC. Its protein is CASSGLEGSYEQYF.

This clonotype was recorded at least ten times. The chain has TRBV20-1 and TRBJ1-2; D possibly corresponds to TRBD1 (6 bases). CDR3 size: 15 residues. V lost 0 bases to trimming and J lost 2 bases, with 13 bases between them. Germline-derived CDR1 and CDR2 are DFQATT and SNEGSKA (reference sequence). CDR3 bases: TGCAGTGCTAGAGATAGCGGGGGGCGAAACTATGGCTACACCTTC. Protein product: CSARDSGGRNYGYTF.

V usage is TRBV7-3 and J usage is TRBJ1-1; 7 bases agree with TRBD1. CDR1 and CDR2 from the germline V gene are SGHTA and FQGTGA. The CDR3 runs to 16 residues. With V trimmed by 2 bases and J by 1 base, 7 bases remained unmatched. CDR3 residues: CASSLVRDSQNTEAFF. The CDR3 DNA reads TGTGCCAGCAGCTTAGTCCGGGACAGTCAGAACACTGAAGCTTTCTTT.

This clonotype was seen repeatedly, ten times or more. The chain has TRBV20-1 and TRBJ1-5; maybe TRBD1 (6 bases). The germline CDR1 and CDR2 sequences are DFQATT and SNEGSKA (reference sequence). The V and J ends lost 3 bases and 6 bases respectively, with 15 bases between them. CDR3 length: 14 amino acids. The CDR3 spells CSARVGAGVQPQHF. The CDR3, as DNA: TGCAGTGCTAGGGTGGGGGCAGGTGTTCAGCCCCAGCATTTT.

This clonotype was detected only a few times. The chain combines TRBV6-1 with TRBJ2-4, with 7 bases that match TRBD2. The CDR3 covers 13 residues. V lost 3 bases and J lost 5; bases outside the gene matches: 1. Germline assignment: CDR1 MNHNS and CDR2 SASEGT. CDR3 in amino acids: CASSEGGENIQYF. CDR3 nucleotides: TGTGCCAGCAGTGAGGGGGGGGAAAACATTCAGTACTTC.